This passage covers 8 T cell receptor beta chains from one sample sequenced in a study of cytomegalovirus exposure and HLA in healthy donors. PCR employed 60 Vbeta and 13 Jbeta primers. Some clones are missing from TCRdb's copy, which holds only in-frame ones; the method was immunoSEQ multiplex PCR. This sample yields 100,000 to 150,000 clones, of which roughly a sixth are seen a single time; approximately 2.9% belongs to the top ten. Sequenced: PBMCs. The receptors derive from a female donor in good health and CMV-seropositive.

The J gene is TRBJ2-1, the V gene TRBV11-2; 8 nucleotides line up with TRBD2. The V gene's germline CDR1 is SGHAT and CDR2 FQNNGV. J was trimmed by 5 bases and V by 0 bases; bases with no gene match: 9. The CDR3 spans 17 residues. This chain's CDR3 is CASSLDTFREGNNEQFF. CDR3 DNA: TGTGCCAGCAGCTTAGATACTTTCCGGGAGGGAAACAATGAGCAGTTCTTC.

The table lists this clone with a few counts. The chain uses TRBV6-5 and TRBJ2-5, with 7 bases identical to TRBD1. CDR1 and CDR2 (germline): MNHEY, SVGAGI. V was clipped by 0 bases and J by 3 bases; unmatched bases: 1. The CDR3 extends over 14 amino acids. The CDR3 coding sequence is TGTGCCAGCAGTTACTCTGGGACAGAAGAGACCCAGTACTTC. Amino acids: CASSYSGTEETQYF.

The J gene is TRBJ2-7, the V gene TRBV7-6, with TRBD1 matching over 10 bases. The V and J ends lost 1 base and 1 base, in that order; junction bases with no gene match: 1. This CDR3 region has 15 residues. Germline lookup yields CDR1 SGHVS and CDR2 FNYEAQ. CDR3 residues: CASSLGTGGSYEQYF. The CDR3 coding sequence is TGTGCCAGCAGCTTAGGGACAGGGGGATCCTACGAGCAGTACTTC.

The table lists this clone with a few counts. The sample carries other DNA sequences with the same CDR3. The V gene is TRBV7-2, the J gene TRBJ2-7, with 10 bases matching TRBD2. V trimming: 2 bases; J trimming: 2 bases; junction bases outside the gene matches: 3. Germline-derived CDR1 and CDR2 are SGHTA and FQGNSA. The CDR3 consists of 15 residues. The DNA of the CDR3 is TGTGCCAGCAGCTTACGGACTAGCGGCACCTACGAGCAGTACTTC. Its protein product is CASSLRTSGTYEQYF.

This clone turned up a few times. The V gene is TRBV4-3, the J gene TRBJ1-4; 8 nucleotides agree with TRBD1. The CDR3 length is 15 residues. CDR1 is LGHNA and CDR2 is YSLEER in the germline V gene. The junction had 8 bases not matched to a gene; V was cut back by 4 bases and J by 7 bases. This CDR3 is CASSPSGRGLEKLFF. CDR3 coding DNA: TGCGCCAGCAGCCCCTCCGGCAGGGGGCTTGAAAAACTGTTTTTT.

The chain is built from TRBV5-1 and TRBJ2-1; no definite D call. The CDR3 is 14 amino acids. The germline gives CDR1 SGHRS, CDR2 YFSETQ. V was pared by 0 bases and J by 5 bases, with 9 bases between. In DNA, the CDR3 is TGCGCCAGCAGCTTGGATCCCCGTAACAATGAGCAGTTCTTC. Amino acid sequence: CASSLDPRNNEQFF.

CDR3 in amino acids: CASSSDQGLAGDGTQYF. CDR3 DNA sequence: TGCGCCAGCAGCTCTGACCAGGGACTAGCGGGAGATGGTACGCAGTATTTT. This sequence joins TRBV5-1 and TRBJ2-3, with 14 bases matching TRBD2. The CDR3 loop spans 17 amino acids. CDR1 and CDR2 (germline): SGHRS, YFSETQ. The V and J ends lost 3 bases and 8 bases, in that order; junction bases with no gene match: 11.

In its sample, this clone was seen a few times. This chain joins TRBV5-1 and TRBJ2-1; weak D call: TRBD2 (6 bases). CDR3 length: 17 amino acids. Germline assignment: CDR1 SGHRS and CDR2 YFSETQ. Trimming left V 3 bases short and J 7 bases short, with 23 bases between. The DNA for the CDR3 is TGCGCCAGCAGCTCAGGTGGTTGGGTAGAGGGGAGGAATGAGCAGTTCTTC. The encoded protein is CASSSGGWVEGRNEQFF.